This T cell receptor (beta chain) emerged from a study of T cell responses to AZD1222 COVID-19 vaccine. Assay used: immunoSEQ multiplex PCR; TCRdb lists only in-frame clones, some missing. The top ten hold over 1.3% of the sample, which has roughly 150,000 clones, roughly 92% seen once. The ends lost 2 bases at V and 5 bases at J; junction bases unmatched: 8. Germline lookup yields CDR1 MNHEY and CDR2 SVGEGT. The CDR3 sequence is 16 residues long. Sequenced material: peripheral blood, taken on day 0 of AZD1222 vaccination. This chain uses TRBV6-2 or TRBV6-3 with TRBJ2-1, with 8 nucleotides matching TRBD1. The receptor was isolated from an adult in good health. In DNA form, the CDR3 reads TGTGCCAGCAGTTACCTTGGACAGGGAAGAGACAATGAGCAGTTCTTC. Protein product: CASSYLGQGRDNEQFF.